This TCR beta chain was observed in a study of cytomegalovirus exposure and HLA in healthy donors. Details on this clone: Its antigen remains unidentified.

Overall study findings and caveats: After further analysis at a later stage, roughly 15,000 TCR beta sequences were associated with HLA alleles at 0.05 false discovery rate.

This CDR3 region has 16 residues. V was shortened by 6 bases and J by 5 bases, with 21 bases between the two germline ends. Germline V gene lookup returns CDR1 MDHEN and CDR2 SYDVKM. PCR primers comprised 60 Vbeta and 13 Jbeta primers. Produced via immunoSEQ multiplex PCR; TCRdb's table is partial and in-frame only. The sample consists of 150,000 to 250,000 clones, around 74% of them appearing once. The clonotype was recovered from a girl aged 5-17 years in good health and CMV-seropositive. Sequenced input: PBMCs. The chain links TRBV28 to TRBJ2-3, with D maybe TRBD2 (6 bases). In DNA form, the CDR3 reads TGTGCCAGCAGCTCCCCTGGCGGGGCCGGGGGAGATACGCAGTATTTT. This translates into CASSSPGGAGGDTQYF.